This TCR beta chain was retrieved from a study of CXCR3-negative and CXCR3-positive naive CD8 T cells. The study's findings and limits: With surface CD5 comparable between naive subsets, TCR strength was estimated using properties derived from the TRB CDR3. Researchers report CXCR3 expression partially decreased after cryopreservation, with fresh PBMCs used in most assays. Naive CXCR3-negative and CXCR3-positive cells had similar TRBV-TRBJ usage; memory differed.

UMI labels and 5' RACE were used to prepare the TRB cDNA libraries. After re-calling the 5' RACE reads, TCRdb lists one entry per CDR3 protein, DNA absent. The listing contains around 50,000 distinct CDR3 sequences. Triplicate sorts, 300,000 cells apiece, were made for each CD8+ T cell subset. Germline V gene lookup returns CDR1 MGHDK and CDR2 SYGVNS. This CDR3 has 14 residues. With respect to this clonotype: Its antigen is as yet unknown.

The sequence was obtained from a human donor in good health. Some clones in this sample may be carry-over from other donors' samples. The sequenced sample was naive CXCR3- CD8+ T cells from blood. Noted subset: CD45RO-CCR7+CD27+CD95- naive CD8+ T cells lacking CXCR3 (TNR3-). V and J are TRBV25-1 and TRBJ2-5; the D gene TCRdb calls, TRBD1, cannot be checked with no DNA. The CDR3 loop reads CASRGTGGLETQYF. The full variable domain, completed using reference TRBV25-1 and TRBJ2-5, is EADIYQTPRYLVIGTGKKITLECSQTMGHDKMYWYQQDPGMELHLIHYSYGVNSTEKGDLSSESTVSRIRTEHFPLTLESARPSHTSQYLCASRGTGGLETQYFGPGTRLLVL.